This TCR beta chain was recorded in a study of PD-L1 blockade in urothelial cancer. The wider study: A median about 140,000 T cells were found in blood samples.

Generated by immunoSEQ multiplex PCR, the TCRdb table keeps only in-frame clones and is missing some. The data contain around 40,000 clones, 65% to 85% of them singletons. A word on this clone: Its antigen remains unknown.

Germline V CDR1 and CDR2: SQVTM, ANQGSEA. Unmatched junction bases numbered 8, after V lost 2 bases and J lost 6 bases. The CDR3 consists of 15 residues. Study findings and constraints: In blood at 3 weeks, tumor-associated clones expanded more among patients with durable benefit.

The sample in question was PBMCs, obtained around atezolizumab (anti-PD-L1) treatment. This clonotype was obtained from a man between 60 and 75 years old with urothelial cancer. The rearrangement uses TRBV29-1 and TRBJ2-1; TRBD2 matches 9 bases. CDR3 amino acids: CSVEPLRGGVNEQFF. CDR3 nucleotides: TGCAGCGTTGAACCCTTGCGGGGGGGCGTCAATGAGCAGTTCTTC.